The rows below give T cell receptor beta chains drawn from one sample of a study of a mutant IDH1 vaccine in newly diagnosed glioma. Only in-frame clones appear in the TCRdb table, and some are missing; sequencing was by immunoSEQ multiplex PCR. The sample has tens of thousands of clones, around 92% seen once. The antigens of these receptors remain unknown. Source: PBMCs, taken from a glioma patient whose treatment included an IDH1 peptide vaccine. The receptors come from a middle-aged man with glioma. Both conserved end residues are part of each CDR3. The order of the fields is J gene, V gene, D gene, clone size, CDR3 protein, CDR3 DNA. A D gene is named only where the DNA matches it firmly. Expanded clones are given a class, and other clones once, few, many or no size at all.

>TRBJ1-1|TRBV27|NA|NA
CASSPRKFTEAFF
TGTGCCAGCAGTCCACGGAAGTTTACTGAAGCTTTCTTT
>TRBJ1-5|TRBV20-1|NA|NA
CSAGGVQPQHF
TGCAGTGCCGGCGGGGTGCAGCCCCAGCATTTT
>TRBJ2-5|TRBV7-3|NA|NA
CASSLMGGQETQYF
TGTGCCAGCAGCTTAATGGGGGGACAAGAGACCCAGTACTTC
>TRBJ1-3|TRBV4-1|NA|NA
CASSQDGSTSGNTIYF
TGCGCCAGCAGCCAAGACGGGTCGACCTCTGGAAACACCATATATTTT
>TRBJ2-1|TRBV5-1|NA|NA
CASSLVANNEQFF
TGCGCCAGCAGCTTGGTAGCGAACAATGAGCAGTTCTTC
>TRBJ2-2|TRBV5-1|TRBD2|NA
CASSLAGGGTGELFF
TGCGCCAGCAGCTTGGCGGGGGGTGGCACCGGGGAGCTGTTTTTT
>TRBJ2-2|TRBV4-2|NA|few
CASSPLVSNTGELFF
TGTGCCAGCAGCCCCTTAGTCTCGAACACCGGGGAGCTGTTTTTT
>TRBJ2-1|TRBV5-1|NA|NA
CASSLSGSSSYNEQFF
TGCGCCAGCAGCTTGTCGGGCTCGAGCTCCTACAATGAGCAGTTCTTC
>TRBJ2-2|TRBV15|TRBD1|once
CATRNRDRGQTGELFF
TGTGCCACCAGGAACCGGGACAGGGGACAAACCGGGGAGCTGTTTTTT
>TRBJ1-2|TRBV29-1|NA|NA
CSVGLDQPKGYGYTF
TGCAGCGTTGGTCTGGACCAGCCGAAAGGCTATGGCTACACCTTC
>TRBJ1-1|TRBV4-1|TRBD1|NA
CASSETGGIEAFF
TGCGCCAGCAGCGAAACAGGGGGCATAGAAGCTTTCTTT
>TRBJ1-1|TRBV10-2|TRBD1|NA
CASSPGTTGSNTEAFF
TGCGCCAGCTCACCAGGTACGACAGGGTCTAACACTGAAGCTTTCTTT
>TRBJ2-7|TRBV28|NA|NA
CASSLLPGIEQYF
TGTGCCAGCAGTTTACTTCCGGGAATCGAGCAGTACTTC
>TRBJ1-5|TRBV5-1|TRBD1|NA
CASSPGTDYQPQHF
TGCGCCAGCAGCCCCGGGACAGATTATCAGCCCCAGCATTTT
>TRBJ1-2|TRBV6-5|NA|NA
CASTPGVNYGYTF
TGTGCCAGCACCCCGGGGGTTAACTATGGCTACACCTTC
>TRBJ1-3|TRBV7-2|NA|NA
CASSLGEASGNTIYF
TGTGCCAGCAGCTTAGGGGAGGCTTCTGGAAACACCATATATTTT
>TRBJ1-4|TRBV27|NA|NA
CASTKGGALREKLFF
TGTGCCAGCACCAAGGGGGGGGCTTTGAGGGAAAAACTGTTTTTT
>TRBJ1-1|TRBV4-2|TRBD1|few
CASSVQGVFTEAFF
TGTGCCAGCAGCGTGCAGGGGGTCTTCACTGAAGCTTTCTTT
>TRBJ2-7|TRBV28|TRBD1|NA
CASSETPTGSSYEQYF
TGTGCCAGCAGTGAAACTCCGACAGGGAGCTCCTACGAGCAGTACTTC
>TRBJ2-3|TRBV30|NA|few
CAWTPGDGGTDTQYF
TGTGCCTGGACTCCAGGGGATGGGGGCACAGATACGCAGTATTTT
>TRBJ1-2|TRBV11-2|TRBD1|NA
CASSPGQAYGYTF
TGTGCCAGCAGCCCAGGACAGGCCTATGGCTACACCTTC
>TRBJ2-7|TRBV27|TRBD2|NA
CASSPNVASGSYEQYF
TGTGCCAGCAGTCCCAACGTGGCTAGCGGGTCATACGAGCAGTACTTC
>TRBJ2-1|TRBV19|NA|NA
CASSIPLGRGPQFF
TGTGCCAGTAGTATACCCCTGGGGCGGGGCCCCCAGTTCTTC
>TRBJ1-1|TRBV6-1|NA|NA
CASSRGPGEGTEAFF
TGTGCCAGCAGTCGGGGCCCAGGGGAGGGCACTGAAGCTTTCTTT
>TRBJ1-1|TRBV5-5|TRBD1|NA
CASSLFTGTGGTEAFF
TGTGCCAGCAGCTTATTTACCGGGACAGGGGGCACTGAAGCTTTCTTT
>TRBJ2-2|TRBV6-4|NA|NA
CASSDSSGNTGELFF
TGTGCCAGCAGTGACTCTAGCGGAAACACCGGGGAGCTGTTTTTT
>TRBJ1-2|TRBV5-1|TRBD1|NA
CASSFRQGADGYTF
TGCGCCAGCAGCTTTCGACAGGGGGCGGATGGCTACACCTTC
>TRBJ1-2|TRBV10-3|NA|NA
CAISESDNYGYTF
TGTGCCATCAGTGAGTCGGATAACTATGGCTACACCTTC
>TRBJ2-7|TRBV7-9|TRBD2|NA
CASSRLKVAGLAYEQYF
TGTGCCAGCAGCCGACTCAAGGTTGCGGGACTAGCCTACGAGCAGTACTTC
>TRBJ2-7|TRBV5-1|TRBD1|NA
CASSLVASGQGYEQYF
TGCGCCAGCAGCTTGGTAGCGTCGGGACAGGGGTACGAGCAGTACTTC
>TRBJ2-1|TRBV28|TRBD2|NA
CASSFLAGVTDEQFF
TGTGCCAGCAGTTTCCTAGCGGGAGTCACCGATGAGCAGTTCTTC
>TRBJ2-5|TRBV25-1|NA|NA
CASRERRGGQETQYF
TGTGCCAGCAGGGAACGCAGGGGGGGGCAAGAGACCCAGTACTTC
>TRBJ1-1|TRBV9|NA|NA
CASSVGQGRGAEAFF
TGTGCCAGCAGCGTAGGTCAGGGGAGGGGAGCTGAAGCTTTCTTT
>TRBJ2-2|TRBV7-2|NA|NA
CASSRRTATGELFF
TGTGCCAGCAGCAGACGGACAGCCACCGGGGAGCTGTTTTTT
>TRBJ1-1|TRBV7-9|NA|NA
CASSLVFRNGNTEAFF
TGTGCCAGCAGCTTAGTGTTCAGAAATGGGAACACTGAAGCTTTCTTT
>TRBJ2-1|TRBV7-8|NA|NA
CASSLLAWRESYNEQFF
TGTGCCAGCAGCTTACTCGCGTGGCGGGAATCCTACAATGAGCAGTTCTTC
>TRBJ1-1|TRBV2|NA|NA
CASTAGFGNTEAFF
TGTGCCAGCACCGCAGGGTTCGGCAACACTGAAGCTTTCTTT
>TRBJ2-2|TRBV5-4|NA|once
CASSWGETGELFF
TGTGCCAGCAGCTGGGGGGAAACCGGGGAGCTGTTTTTT
>TRBJ1-1|TRBV15|NA|NA
CATSNPGGGTEAFF
TGTGCCACCAGCAACCCGGGCGGGGGGACTGAAGCTTTCTTT
>TRBJ1-3|TRBV2|NA|NA
CASSDKGAGNTIYF
TGTGCCAGCAGTGATAAGGGGGCTGGAAACACCATATATTTT
>TRBJ1-2|TRBV6-1|TRBD1|NA
CASSEVVSFTGAGGYTF
TGTGCCAGCAGTGAAGTGGTGTCGTTTACAGGGGCGGGTGGCTACACCTTC
>TRBJ2-1|TRBV19|TRBD1|NA
CASRVTGRYNEQFF
TGTGCCAGTAGAGTGACAGGGCGCTACAATGAGCAGTTCTTC
>TRBJ1-5|TRBV19|NA|NA
CASSLAPYSNQPQHF
TGTGCCAGTAGTTTAGCCCCCTATAGCAATCAGCCCCAGCATTTT
>TRBJ2-3|TRBV4-2|TRBD2|NA
CASSQELAGGKRTDTQYF
TGTGCCAGCAGCCAAGAGCTAGCGGGGGGCAAACGCACAGATACGCAGTATTTT
>TRBJ1-1|TRBV9|NA|NA
CASSVVGGLNTEAFF
TGTGCCAGCAGCGTAGTGGGGGGCCTGAACACTGAAGCTTTCTTT
>TRBJ2-7|TRBV7-9|TRBD1|once
CASSWGTGEQYF
TGTGCCAGCAGCTGGGGGACAGGCGAGCAGTACTTC
>TRBJ1-2|TRBV11-2|TRBD1|NA
CASSFRPDRDRATF
TGTGCCAGCAGCTTTAGACCTGACAGGGACCGGGCCACCTTC
>TRBJ1-5|TRBV30|NA|NA
CAWDRANQPQHF
TGTGCCTGGGACCGGGCAAATCAGCCCCAGCATTTT
>TRBJ1-1|TRBV6-5|NA|NA
CASSTGTEAFF
TGTGCCAGCAGTACGGGCACTGAAGCTTTCTTT
>TRBJ1-4|TRBV28|NA|NA
CASSPPDASGEKLFF
TGTGCCAGCAGTCCACCGGACGCTAGTGGAGAAAAACTGTTTTTT
>TRBJ1-6|TRBV5-1|TRBD1|NA
CASSQETGANSPLHF
TGCGCCAGCAGCCAGGAAACAGGGGCCAATTCACCCCTCCACTTT
>TRBJ1-5|TRBV6-5|NA|NA
CASKRRDQPQHF
TGTGCCAGCAAACGGAGGGATCAGCCCCAGCATTTT
>TRBJ2-6|TRBV5-1|TRBD1|few
CASSSPGQGLSGANVLTF
TGCGCCAGCAGTTCCCCGGGACAGGGGTTATCTGGGGCCAACGTCCTGACTTTC
>TRBJ1-6|TRBV30|NA|NA
CAWSSTMGYNSPLHF
TGTGCCTGGAGTTCCACCATGGGGTATAATTCACCCCTCCACTTT
>TRBJ2-2|TRBV6-1|NA|once
CASSEAYGELFF
TGTGCCAGCAGTGAAGCGTACGGGGAGCTGTTTTTT
>TRBJ2-6|TRBV4-3|NA|NA
CASSQESVTSGANVLTF
TGCGCCAGCAGCCAAGAGAGTGTCACATCTGGGGCCAACGTCCTGACTTTC
>TRBJ1-1|TRBV7-6|NA|NA
CASSLTIMNTEAFF
TGTGCCAGCAGCTTAACGATCATGAACACTGAAGCTTTCTTT